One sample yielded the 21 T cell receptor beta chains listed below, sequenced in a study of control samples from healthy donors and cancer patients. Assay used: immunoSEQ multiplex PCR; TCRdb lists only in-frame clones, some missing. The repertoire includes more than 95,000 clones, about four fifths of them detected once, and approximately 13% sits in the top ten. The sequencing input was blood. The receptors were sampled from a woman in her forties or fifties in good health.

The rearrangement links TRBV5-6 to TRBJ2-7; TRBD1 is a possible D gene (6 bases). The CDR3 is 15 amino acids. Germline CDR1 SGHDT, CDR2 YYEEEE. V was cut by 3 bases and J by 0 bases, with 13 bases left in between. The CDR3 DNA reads TGTGCCAGCAGCTCGACAGGCCACAGCTCCTACGAGCAGTACTTC. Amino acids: CASSSTGHSSYEQYF.

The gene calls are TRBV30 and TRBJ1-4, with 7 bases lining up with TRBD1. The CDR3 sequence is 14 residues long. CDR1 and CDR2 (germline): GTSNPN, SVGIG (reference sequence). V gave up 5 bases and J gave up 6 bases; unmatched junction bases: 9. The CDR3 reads CAWRLGGLDEKLFF. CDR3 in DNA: TGTGCCTGGCGATTAGGGGGCCTGGATGAAAAACTGTTTTTT.

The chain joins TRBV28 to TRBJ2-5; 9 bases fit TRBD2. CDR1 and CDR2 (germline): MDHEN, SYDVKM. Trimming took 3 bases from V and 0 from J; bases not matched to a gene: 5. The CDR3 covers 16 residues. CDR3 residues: CASSLRGGAYQETQYF. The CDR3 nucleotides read TGTGCCAGCAGTTTGCGCGGGGGGGCGTACCAAGAGACCCAGTACTTC.

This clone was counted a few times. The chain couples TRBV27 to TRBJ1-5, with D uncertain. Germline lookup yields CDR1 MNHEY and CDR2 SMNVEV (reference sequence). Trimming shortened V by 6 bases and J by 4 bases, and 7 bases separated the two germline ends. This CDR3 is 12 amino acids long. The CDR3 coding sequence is TGTGCCAGCAGCTTCTGGAATCAGCCCCAGCATTTT. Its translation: CASSFWNQPQHF.

Here the CDR3 reads CASSPRRGEETQYF. CDR3 nucleotides: TGTGCCAGCAGTCCCAGACGTGGGGAGGAGACCCAGTACTTC. The chain recombines TRBV27 with TRBJ2-5; the D gene is possibly TRBD2 (5 bases). The ends were cut back, 5 bases at V and 5 bases at J, with 15 bases in the middle. The CDR3 extends over 14 amino acids. The germline V gene encodes CDR1 MNHEY and CDR2 SMNVEV (reference sequence).

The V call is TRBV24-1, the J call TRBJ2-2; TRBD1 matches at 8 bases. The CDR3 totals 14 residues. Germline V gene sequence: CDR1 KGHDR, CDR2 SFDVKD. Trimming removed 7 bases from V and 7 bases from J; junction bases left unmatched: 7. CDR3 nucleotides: TGTGCCACCAGGGAGGACAGGGCTGACGGGGAGCTGTTTTTT. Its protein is CATREDRADGELFF.

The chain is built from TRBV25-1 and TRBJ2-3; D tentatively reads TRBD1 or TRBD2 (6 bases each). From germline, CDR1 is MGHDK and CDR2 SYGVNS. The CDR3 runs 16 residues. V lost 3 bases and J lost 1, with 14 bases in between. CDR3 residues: CASSDLGGRGTDTQYF. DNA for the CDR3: TGTGCCAGCAGTGACCTTGGGGGGCGCGGCACAGATACGCAGTATTTT.

CDR3 in amino acids: CASTVSRTSFGNTIYF. CDR3 DNA sequence: TGTGCCAGCACTGTGTCGCGGACCTCGTTTGGAAACACCATATATTTT. V usage is TRBV6-6 and J usage is TRBJ1-3; D is unresolved. This CDR3 spans 16 amino acids. Looked up from germline, CDR1 is MNHNY and CDR2 is SVGAGI (reference sequence). V was clipped by 7 bases and J by 3 bases, with 19 bases between them.

CDR3 DNA: TGTGCCAGCTCACCATCGGACAGGCCCAATCAGCCCCAGCATTTT. Residues: CASSPSDRPNQPQHF. The gene calls are TRBV18 and TRBJ1-5, with TRBD1 matching 7 bases. With V trimmed by 2 bases and J by 3 bases, 4 bases remained unmatched. This CDR3 contains 15 residues. The V gene's germline CDR1 is KGHSH and CDR2 LQKENI.

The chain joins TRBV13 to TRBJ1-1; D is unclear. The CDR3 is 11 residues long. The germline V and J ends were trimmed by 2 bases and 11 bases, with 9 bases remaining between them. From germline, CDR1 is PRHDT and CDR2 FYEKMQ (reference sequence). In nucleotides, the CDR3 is TGTGCCAGCAGCTTATACCGTTTGGCTTTCTTT. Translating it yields CASSLYRLAFF.

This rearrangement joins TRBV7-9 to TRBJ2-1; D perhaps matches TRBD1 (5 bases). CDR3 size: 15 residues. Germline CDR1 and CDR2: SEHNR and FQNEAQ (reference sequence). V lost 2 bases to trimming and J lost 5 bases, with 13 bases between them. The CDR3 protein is CASSLSEQGNNEQFF. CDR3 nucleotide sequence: TGTGCCAGCAGCTTATCAGAGCAGGGTAACAATGAGCAGTTCTTC.

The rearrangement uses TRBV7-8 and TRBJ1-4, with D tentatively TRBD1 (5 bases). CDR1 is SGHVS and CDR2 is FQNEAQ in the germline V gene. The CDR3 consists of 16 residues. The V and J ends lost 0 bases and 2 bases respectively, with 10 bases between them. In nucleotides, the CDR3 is TGTGCCAGCAGCTTAGCGGGGCTAGGGACTAATGAAAAACTGTTTTTT. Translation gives CASSLAGLGTNEKLFF.

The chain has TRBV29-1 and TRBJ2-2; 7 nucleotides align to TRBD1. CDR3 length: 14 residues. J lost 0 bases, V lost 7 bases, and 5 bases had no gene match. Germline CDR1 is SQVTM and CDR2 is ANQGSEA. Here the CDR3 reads CSASQGTNTGELFF. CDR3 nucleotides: TGCAGCGCTTCACAGGGGACGAACACCGGGGAGCTGTTTTTT.

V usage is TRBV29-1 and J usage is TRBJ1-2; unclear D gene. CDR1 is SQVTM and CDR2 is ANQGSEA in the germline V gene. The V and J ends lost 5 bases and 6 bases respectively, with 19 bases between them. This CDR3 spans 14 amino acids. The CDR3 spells CSVNRGSGGNGYTF. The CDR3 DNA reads TGCAGCGTTAACCGTGGCTCCGGTGGAAATGGCTACACCTTC.

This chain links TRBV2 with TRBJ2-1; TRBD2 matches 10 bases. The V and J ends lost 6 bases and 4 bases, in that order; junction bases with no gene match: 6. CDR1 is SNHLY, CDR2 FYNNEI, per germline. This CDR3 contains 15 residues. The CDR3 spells CASRDGLAVYNEQFF. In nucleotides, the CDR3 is TGTGCCAGCAGGGACGGACTAGCGGTATACAATGAGCAGTTCTTC. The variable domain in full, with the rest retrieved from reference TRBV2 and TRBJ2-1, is EPEVTQTPSHQVTQMGQEVILRCVPISNHLYFYWYRQILGQKVEFLVSFYNNEISEKSEIFDDQFSVERPDGSNFTLKIRSTKLEDSAMYFCASRDGLAVYNEQFFGPGTRLTVL.

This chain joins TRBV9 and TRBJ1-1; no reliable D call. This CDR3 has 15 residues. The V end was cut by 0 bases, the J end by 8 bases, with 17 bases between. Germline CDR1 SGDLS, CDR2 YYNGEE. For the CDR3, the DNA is TGTGCCAGCAGCGTAGATCCGGGGAGTCAAAACGAAGCTTTCTTT. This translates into CASSVDPGSQNEAFF.

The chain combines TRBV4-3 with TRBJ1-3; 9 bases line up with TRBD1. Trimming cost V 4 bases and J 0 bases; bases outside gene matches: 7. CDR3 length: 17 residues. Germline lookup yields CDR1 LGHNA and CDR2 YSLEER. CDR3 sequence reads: CASSPTGTGNSGNTIYF. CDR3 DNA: TGCGCCAGCAGCCCCACCGGGACAGGGAACTCTGGAAACACCATATATTTT.

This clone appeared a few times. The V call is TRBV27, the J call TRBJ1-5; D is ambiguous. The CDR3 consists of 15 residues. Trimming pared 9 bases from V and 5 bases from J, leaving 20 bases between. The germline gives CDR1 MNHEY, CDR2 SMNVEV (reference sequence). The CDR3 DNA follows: TGTGCCAGTTCGATATTGAATGGTAAGGATCAGCCCCAGCATTTT. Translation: CASSILNGKDQPQHF.

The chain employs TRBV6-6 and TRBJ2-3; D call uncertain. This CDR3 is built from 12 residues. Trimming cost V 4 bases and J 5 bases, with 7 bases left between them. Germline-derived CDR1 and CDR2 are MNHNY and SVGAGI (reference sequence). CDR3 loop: CASSSPGDTQYF. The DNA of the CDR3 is TGTGCCAGCAGTTCCCCCGGAGATACGCAGTATTTT.

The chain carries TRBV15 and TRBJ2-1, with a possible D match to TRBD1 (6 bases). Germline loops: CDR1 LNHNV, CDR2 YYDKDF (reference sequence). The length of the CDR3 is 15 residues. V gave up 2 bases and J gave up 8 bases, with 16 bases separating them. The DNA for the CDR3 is TGTGCCACCAGCAGATCAGGGGTATCGATGGATGAGCAGTTCTTC. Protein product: CATSRSGVSMDEQFF.

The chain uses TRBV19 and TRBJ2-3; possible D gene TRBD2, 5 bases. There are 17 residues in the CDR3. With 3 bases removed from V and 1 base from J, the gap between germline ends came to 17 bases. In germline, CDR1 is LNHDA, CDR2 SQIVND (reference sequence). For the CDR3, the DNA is TGTGCCAGTAGTATTTTAGCGTCTAGTATGGGCACAGATACGCAGTATTTT. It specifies CASSILASSMGTDTQYF.